Listed below are T cell receptor beta chains from one sample, sequenced in a study of blood T cell repertoires in COVID-19. Only in-frame clones appear in the TCRdb table, and some are missing; sequencing was by immunoSEQ multiplex PCR. The sample has 100,000 to 150,000 clones, almost 70% seen once; the top ten hold under 2.5%. The specimen sequenced was peripheral blood. The receptors originated from a woman aged 70-85 years with acute or convalescent COVID-19. Each CDR3 is given with its conserved first and last residue. A D gene is named only where the DNA matches it firmly. Size is omitted from some rows. Given values are once, few, many or a class for expanded clones.

TRBJ2-3 | TRBD1 | TRBV28 | NA | TGTGCCAGCGGGCAGGGGGGCACAGATACGCAGTATTTT | CASGQGGTDTQYF
TRBJ2-3 | TRBD1 | TRBV6-5 | few | TGTGCCAGCAGTTACGAAGGGGGCGCAGATACGCAGTATTTT | CASSYEGGADTQYF
TRBJ2-3 | NA | TRBV7-3 | once | TGTGCCAGCAGCTCGGCGGGCGGGACGGATACGCAGTATTTT | CASSSAGGTDTQYF
TRBJ1-6 | NA | TRBV12-5 | NA | TGTGCTAGTGGTTTTGGGTCTAGAGATTCACCCCTCCACTTT | CASGFGSRDSPLHF
TRBJ1-5 | TRBD1 | TRBV2 | once | TGTGCCAGCAGGGCACAGGGGGGGGAGCAGCCCCAGCATTTT | CASRAQGGEQPQHF
TRBJ1-1 | NA | TRBV15 | NA | TGTGCCACCAGCAGAGATCTAGGAGCTGAAGCTTTCTTT | CATSRDLGAEAFF
TRBJ2-1 | NA | TRBV10-3 | NA | TGTGCCATCAGTGTTTCTCGGGACACTATCGGTGAGCAGTTCTTC | CAISVSRDTIGEQFF
TRBJ2-3 | NA | TRBV5-8 | NA | TGTGCCAGTTCAGTCAAAAGCACAGATACGCAGTATTTT | CASSVKSTDTQYF
TRBJ1-2 | TRBD1 | TRBV6-5 | NA | TGTGCCAGCAGTTACGCGGGACAGCGGCCGAATTACTACACCTTC | CASSYAGQRPNYYTF
TRBJ2-7 | TRBD1 | TRBV6-5 | NA | TGTGCCAGCAGCGGGGACAGCGCAGAGCAGTACTTC | CASSGDSAEQYF
TRBJ2-1 | TRBD1 | TRBV24-1 | NA | TGTGCCACCGCCTCCGGGACAGCTACCAACAATGAGCAGTTCTTC | CATASGTATNNEQFF
TRBJ1-1 | TRBD1 | TRBV12-3/TRBV12-4 | NA | TGTGCCAGCGGGACAGGGCTGAACACTGAAGCTTTCTTT | CASGTGLNTEAFF
TRBJ1-1 | TRBD1 | TRBV13 | NA | TGTGCCAGCAGCTGGGGACAGGAGCCCCCTGAAGCTTTCTTT | CASSWGQEPPEAFF
TRBJ2-1 | TRBD2 | TRBV10-1 | NA | TGCGCCAGCAGCAGCGGGAGTGGCAACAATGAGCAGTTCTTC | CASSSGSGNNEQFF
TRBJ2-3 | NA | TRBV5-5 | NA | TGTGCCAGCAGCTGGGGGCCCGGGGCGGTTCGAACAGATACGCAGTATTTT | CASSWGPGAVRTDTQYF
TRBJ2-1 | NA | TRBV4-2 | NA | TGTGCCAGCCGCCCCGGACTGGGTGAGCAGTTCTTC | CASRPGLGEQFF
TRBJ2-7 | NA | TRBV9 | medium-sized | TGTGCCAGCAGCGTAGGTCAGGGGCACTACGAGCAGTACTTC | CASSVGQGHYEQYF
TRBJ2-5 | TRBD2 | TRBV11-3 | NA | TGTGCCAGCAGCGCGGGGCTAGCGGGGGGAGAGACCCAGTACTTC | CASSAGLAGGETQYF
TRBJ1-2 | NA | TRBV5-6 | once | TGTGCCAGCAGCTTGGTCCCAGGATCTAACTATGGCTACACCTTC | CASSLVPGSNYGYTF
TRBJ2-4 | TRBD1 | TRBV4-2 | NA | TGTGCCAGCAGCCAAGAGATCGGGACAGGGGGCATGTGGATGTACTTC | CASSQEIGTGGMWMYF
TRBJ1-5 | NA | TRBV28 | NA | TGTGCCAGCAGTTTTGCGGGGAGAAGCAATCAGCCCCAGCATTTT | CASSFAGRSNQPQHF
TRBJ2-2 | NA | TRBV11-2 | NA | TGTGCCAGCAGCTTATACTCGAACACCGGGGAGCTGTTTTTT | CASSLYSNTGELFF
TRBJ1-2 | TRBD1 | TRBV19 | NA | TGTGCCAGTAGTATTGGGGGGACAGGGAACAATGGCTACACCTTC | CASSIGGTGNNGYTF
TRBJ2-7 | TRBD2 | TRBV11-2 | NA | TGTGCCAGCAGCTTAATAAGGCGGGGGGGCCGGTACGAGCAGTACTTC | CASSLIRRGGRYEQYF
TRBJ1-2 | TRBD1 | TRBV3-1/TRBV3-2 | NA | TGTGCCAGCAGCCAGACAGGGGGCGCCTCAAACTATGGCTACACCTTC | CASSQTGGASNYGYTF
TRBJ1-2 | NA | TRBV7-9 | NA | TGTGCCAGCAGCTTAGAAGGGGGTAGCGGCTACACCTTC | CASSLEGGSGYTF
TRBJ2-4 | NA | TRBV27 | once | TGTGCCAGCAGCCCGACCCGGGTTACAGGGCAAAACATTCAGTACTTC | CASSPTRVTGQNIQYF
TRBJ1-6 | NA | TRBV20-1 | NA | TGCAGTGCTAGTCTCGGCAGGGCGAATTCACCCCTCCACTTT | CSASLGRANSPLHF
TRBJ1-2 | TRBD1 | TRBV6-5 | NA | TGTGCCAGCAGTTACCTGTGGACAGGGGACTATGGCTACACCTTC | CASSYLWTGDYGYTF
TRBJ2-7 | TRBD1 | TRBV7-2 | few | TGTGCCAGCAGCTTAGTCGGGACAGGGGGCGAGCAGTACTTC | CASSLVGTGGEQYF
TRBJ1-2 | NA | TRBV4-3 | NA | TGCGCCAGCAGCCAAGATAGCCAGAGGCATGGCTACACCTTC | CASSQDSQRHGYTF
TRBJ2-7 | TRBD2 | TRBV2 | few | TGTGCCAGCAGTGGGCTAGCGGGAACCAGTGAGCAGTACTTC | CASSGLAGTSEQYF
TRBJ1-4 | TRBD1 | TRBV27 | few | TGTGCCAGCACCACCGGGACAGGGGCTGAAAAACTGTTTTTT | CASTTGTGAEKLFF
TRBJ2-5 | NA | TRBV7-2 | many | TGTGCCAGCAGCTTGGGACTTCAAGAGACCCAGTACTTC | CASSLGLQETQYF
TRBJ1-2 | NA | TRBV5-1 | NA | TGCGCCAGCACCCCTCTACCCCCGTATGGCTACACCTTC | CASTPLPPYGYTF
TRBJ2-3 | NA | TRBV6-5 | NA | TGTGCCAGCAGGAGACAGCTATCTAGCACAGATACGCAGTATTTT | CASRRQLSSTDTQYF
TRBJ1-5 | NA | TRBV7-2 | NA | TGTGCCAGCAGCTTAGGGGGGGAGGGACAGCCCCAGCATTTT | CASSLGGEGQPQHF
TRBJ2-3 | NA | TRBV29-1 | NA | TGCAGCGGGGCACAGGGCCCCACAGATACGCAGTATTTT | CSGAQGPTDTQYF
TRBJ2-3 | NA | TRBV7-9 | once | TGTGCCAGCAGCTTAAATCGCGGGGGCCACCTTAGCACAGATACGCAGTATTTT | CASSLNRGGHLSTDTQYF
TRBJ2-1 | NA | TRBV12-3/TRBV12-4 | NA | TGTGCCAGCAGTTTGGGAGGTCCTGGAGAGCAGTTCTTC | CASSLGGPGEQFF
TRBJ1-1 | TRBD1 | TRBV5-1 | NA | TGCGCCAGCAGCCCGCGGACAGGGGAGGCTGAAGCTTTCTTT | CASSPRTGEAEAFF
TRBJ2-3 | TRBD1 | TRBV27 | NA | TGTGCCAGCAGTCCTCGGGACAGGGAGGCAGATACGCAGTATTTT | CASSPRDREADTQYF
TRBJ2-2 | NA | TRBV11-2 | NA | TGTGCCAGCAGCCTTAGCGATAGGGAGCTGTTTTTT | CASSLSDRELFF
TRBJ2-2 | TRBD2 | TRBV18 | few | TGTGCCAGCTCACCACCAACTAGCGGGAGGGTCAACACCGGGGAGCTGTTTTTT | CASSPPTSGRVNTGELFF
TRBJ1-5 | NA | TRBV6-4 | medium-sized | TGTGCCAGCAGTCAGGCTTCCAATCAGCCCCAGCATTTT | CASSQASNQPQHF
TRBJ1-2 | TRBD1 | TRBV5-4 | NA | TGTGCCAGCAGTCTGGGGGGACAGGGCTATGGCTACACCTTC | CASSLGGQGYGYTF
TRBJ2-1 | NA | TRBV15 | NA | TGTGCCACCAGCAGAGAGGTGGCTAGCTACAATGAGCAGTTCTTC | CATSREVASYNEQFF
TRBJ2-3 | NA | TRBV5-6 | NA | TGTGCCAGCAGCCGCATACAGGGTGGCACAGATACGCAGTATTTT | CASSRIQGGTDTQYF
TRBJ1-1 | TRBD1 | TRBV12-5 | NA | TGTGCTAGTGGTTTGGCGGACAGGCGGGCTTTCTTT | CASGLADRRAFF
TRBJ1-6 | NA | TRBV3-1/TRBV3-2 | NA | TGTGCCAGCAGCCCCCTACGGGGGAATTCACCCCTCCACTTT | CASSPLRGNSPLHF
TRBJ2-7 | NA | TRBV3-1/TRBV3-2 | NA | TGTGCCAGCAGCCAAGACTCGCAGCGGCCTTCCTACGAGCAGTACTTC | CASSQDSQRPSYEQYF
TRBJ1-2 | NA | TRBV11-2 | NA | TGTGCCAGCAGTCTAAATGCAGGGAACTATGGCTACACCTTC | CASSLNAGNYGYTF
TRBJ2-7 | TRBD1 | TRBV10-3 | NA | TGTGCCATCAAGTCTGGGACAGGGTTTTCGGAGCAGTACTTC | CAIKSGTGFSEQYF
TRBJ2-5 | TRBD2 | TRBV6-5 | NA | TGTGCCAGCCCAAGCGGGGGAGAGACCCAGTACTTC | CASPSGGETQYF
TRBJ2-2 | NA | TRBV6-6 | once | TGTGCCAGCAGAGTACTAGCTTACATCGGGGAGCTGTTTTTT | CASRVLAYIGELFF
TRBJ2-1 | TRBD2 | TRBV9 | NA | TGTGCCAGCAGCGGGTCCGCGGGGGGGCATCCGTTCTTC | CASSGSAGGHPFF
TRBJ1-2 | NA | TRBV3-1/TRBV3-2 | NA | TGTGCCAGCAGCCAAGATCTAGGATTACTTGGCTACACCTTC | CASSQDLGLLGYTF
TRBJ2-1 | TRBD2 | TRBV28 | NA | TGTGCCAACAGGAAAGCGGGAGCTGCCTACAATGAGCAGTTCTTC | CANRKAGAAYNEQFF
TRBJ2-7 | NA | TRBV3-1/TRBV3-2 | NA | TGTGCCAGCAGCCTACTCGTGGACAGCTCCTACGAGCAGTACTTC | CASSLLVDSSYEQYF
TRBJ1-1 | TRBD1 | TRBV7-6 | NA | TGTGCCAGCAGCCCAACAGGGGGCACTGAAGCTTTCTTT | CASSPTGGTEAFF